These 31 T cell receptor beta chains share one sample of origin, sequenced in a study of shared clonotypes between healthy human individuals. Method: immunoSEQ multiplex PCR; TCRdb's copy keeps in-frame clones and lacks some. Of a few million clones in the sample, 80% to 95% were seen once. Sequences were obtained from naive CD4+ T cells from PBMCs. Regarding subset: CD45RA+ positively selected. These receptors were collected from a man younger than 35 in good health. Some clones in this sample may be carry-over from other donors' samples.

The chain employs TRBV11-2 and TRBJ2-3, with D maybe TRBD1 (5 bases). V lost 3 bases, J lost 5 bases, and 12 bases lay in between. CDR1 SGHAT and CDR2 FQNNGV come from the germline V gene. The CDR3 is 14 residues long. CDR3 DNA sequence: TGTGCCAGCAGCTTCGCTGGGGCAGAAGATACGCAGTATTTT. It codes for CASSFAGAEDTQYF.

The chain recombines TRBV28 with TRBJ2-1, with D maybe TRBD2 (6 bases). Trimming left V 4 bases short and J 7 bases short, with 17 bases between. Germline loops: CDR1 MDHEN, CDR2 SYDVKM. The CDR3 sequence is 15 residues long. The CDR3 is CASSSVVREWNEQFF. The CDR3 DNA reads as TGTGCCAGCAGTTCCGTAGTCCGGGAGTGGAATGAGCAGTTCTTC.

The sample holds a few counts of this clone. CDR3 coding DNA: TGTGCCAGCAGTGCCTTTGGGACAGCTATGTACAATGAGCAGTTCTTC. Residues: CASSAFGTAMYNEQFF. This chain links TRBV28 with TRBJ2-1, with TRBD1 identical over 7 bases. After removal of 5 bases from V and 4 bases from J, the junction contained 11 bases not matched to a gene. Germline V lookup: CDR1 MDHEN, CDR2 SYDVKM. This CDR3 is 16 amino acids long.

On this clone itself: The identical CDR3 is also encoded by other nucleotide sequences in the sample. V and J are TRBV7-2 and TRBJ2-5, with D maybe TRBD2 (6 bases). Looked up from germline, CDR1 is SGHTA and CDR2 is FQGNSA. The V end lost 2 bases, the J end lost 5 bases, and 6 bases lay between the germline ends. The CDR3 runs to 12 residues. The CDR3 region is CASSLRGETQYF. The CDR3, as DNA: TGTGCCAGCAGCTTACGGGGGGAGACCCAGTACTTC.

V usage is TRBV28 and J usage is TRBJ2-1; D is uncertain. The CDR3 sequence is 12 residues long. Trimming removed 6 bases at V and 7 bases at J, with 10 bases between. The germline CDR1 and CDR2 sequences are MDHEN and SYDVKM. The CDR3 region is CASSVQRNEQFF. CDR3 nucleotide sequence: TGTGCCAGCAGCGTGCAGAGGAATGAGCAGTTCTTC. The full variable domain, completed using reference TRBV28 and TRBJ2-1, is DVKVTQSSRYLVKRTGEKVFLECVQDMDHENMFWYRQDPGLGLRLIYFSYDVKMKEKGDIPEGYSVSREKKERFSLILESASTNQTSMYLCASSVQRNEQFFGPGTRLTVL.

CDR3 region: CASSKQGPPYNEQFF. The CDR3 DNA is TGTGCCAGCTCAAAACAGGGGCCCCCCTACAATGAGCAGTTCTTC. The rearrangement links TRBV18 to TRBJ2-1; 7 bases align to TRBD1. The CDR3 is 15 residues long. Germline V gene data show CDR1 as KGHSH and CDR2 as LQKENI. V gave up 5 bases and J gave up 2 bases; unmatched junction bases: 6.

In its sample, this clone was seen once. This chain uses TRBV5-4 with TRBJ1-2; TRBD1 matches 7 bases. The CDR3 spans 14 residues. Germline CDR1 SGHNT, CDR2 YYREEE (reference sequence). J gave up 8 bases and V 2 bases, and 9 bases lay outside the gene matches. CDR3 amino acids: CASSFPGQVGGYTF. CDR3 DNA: TGTGCCAGCAGCTTCCCCGGACAGGTTGGAGGCTACACCTTC. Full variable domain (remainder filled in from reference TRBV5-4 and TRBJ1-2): ETGVTQSPTHLIKTRGQQVTLRCSSQSGHNTVSWYQQALGQGPQFIFQYYREEENGRGNFPPRFSGLQFPNYSSELNVNALELDDSALYLCASSFPGQVGGYTFGSGTRLTVV.

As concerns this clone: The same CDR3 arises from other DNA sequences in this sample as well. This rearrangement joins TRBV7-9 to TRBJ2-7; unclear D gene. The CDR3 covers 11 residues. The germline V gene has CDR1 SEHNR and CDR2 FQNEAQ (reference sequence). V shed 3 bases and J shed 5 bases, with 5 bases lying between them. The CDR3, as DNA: TGTGCCAGCAGCTTGGTAGACGAGCAGTACTTC. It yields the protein CASSLVDEQYF.

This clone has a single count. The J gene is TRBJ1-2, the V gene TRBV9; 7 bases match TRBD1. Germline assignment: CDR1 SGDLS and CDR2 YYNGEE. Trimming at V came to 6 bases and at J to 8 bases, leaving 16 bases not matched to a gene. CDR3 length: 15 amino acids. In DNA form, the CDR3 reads TGTGCCAGCAATGCGATAGACAGGGTCGTTAGCGGCTACACCTTC. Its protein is CASNAIDRVVSGYTF.

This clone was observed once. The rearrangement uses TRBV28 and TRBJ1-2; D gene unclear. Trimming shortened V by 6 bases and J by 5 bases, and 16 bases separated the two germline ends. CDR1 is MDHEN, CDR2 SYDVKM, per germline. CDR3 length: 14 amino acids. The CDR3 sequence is CASSLRGPGYGYTF. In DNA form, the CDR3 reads TGTGCCAGCAGCCTCCGCGGTCCGGGTTATGGCTACACCTTC.

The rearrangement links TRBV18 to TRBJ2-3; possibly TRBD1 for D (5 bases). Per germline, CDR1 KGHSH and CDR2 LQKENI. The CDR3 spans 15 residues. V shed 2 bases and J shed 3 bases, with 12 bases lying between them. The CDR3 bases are TGTGCCAGCTCACCAGGGGCAGGCCCGACAGATACGCAGTATTTT. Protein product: CASSPGAGPTDTQYF. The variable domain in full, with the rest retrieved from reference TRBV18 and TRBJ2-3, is NAGVMQNPRHLVRRRGQEARLRCSPMKGHSHVYWYRQLPEEGLKFMVYLQKENIIDESGMPKERFSAEFPKEGPSILRIQQVVRGDSAAYFCASSPGAGPTDTQYFGPGTRLTVL.

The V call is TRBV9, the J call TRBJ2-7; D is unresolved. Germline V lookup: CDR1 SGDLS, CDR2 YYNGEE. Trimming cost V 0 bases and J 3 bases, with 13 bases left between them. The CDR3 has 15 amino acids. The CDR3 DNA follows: TGTGCCAGCAGCGTAGGGTGGGATGGGGTCTACGAGCAGTACTTC. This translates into CASSVGWDGVYEQYF.

In DNA form, the CDR3 reads TGTGCCAGTAGTTTACGGGACAGGTTTAACACTGAAGCTTTCTTT. Amino acids: CASSLRDRFNTEAFF. This chain joins TRBV19 and TRBJ1-1; the match to TRBD1 covers 8 bases. This CDR3 has 15 amino acids. Germline V gene data show CDR1 as LNHDA and CDR2 as SQIVND (reference sequence). The ends lost 5 bases at V and 2 bases at J; junction bases unmatched: 7.

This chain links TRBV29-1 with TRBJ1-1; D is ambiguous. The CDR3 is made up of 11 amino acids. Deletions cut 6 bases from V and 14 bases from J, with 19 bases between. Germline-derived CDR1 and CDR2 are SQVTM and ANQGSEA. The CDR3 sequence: CSVAYLNTFFF. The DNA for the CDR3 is TGCAGCGTGGCCTATCTTAATACTTTCTTCTTT.

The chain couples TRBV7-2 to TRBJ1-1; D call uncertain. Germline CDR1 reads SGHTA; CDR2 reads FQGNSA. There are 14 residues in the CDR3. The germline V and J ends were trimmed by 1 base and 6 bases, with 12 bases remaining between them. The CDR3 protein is CASSLVLVGSEAFF. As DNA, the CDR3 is TGTGCCAGCAGCTTAGTTTTGGTGGGGTCTGAAGCTTTCTTT.

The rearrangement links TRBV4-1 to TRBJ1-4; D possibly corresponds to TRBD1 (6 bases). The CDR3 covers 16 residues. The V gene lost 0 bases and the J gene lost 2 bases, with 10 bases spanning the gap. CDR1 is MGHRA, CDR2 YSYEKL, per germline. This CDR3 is CASSQDRGRTNEKLFF. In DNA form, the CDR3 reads TGCGCCAGCAGCCAAGACAGGGGAAGGACTAATGAAAAACTGTTTTTT.

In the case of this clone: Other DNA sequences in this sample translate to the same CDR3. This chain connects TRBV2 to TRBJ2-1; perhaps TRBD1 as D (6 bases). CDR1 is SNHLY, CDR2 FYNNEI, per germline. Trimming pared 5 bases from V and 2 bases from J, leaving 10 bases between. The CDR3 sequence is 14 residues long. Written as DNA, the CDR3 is TGTGCCAGCAGTCAACAGGGTCCCTACAATGAGCAGTTCTTC. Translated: CASSQQGPYNEQFF.

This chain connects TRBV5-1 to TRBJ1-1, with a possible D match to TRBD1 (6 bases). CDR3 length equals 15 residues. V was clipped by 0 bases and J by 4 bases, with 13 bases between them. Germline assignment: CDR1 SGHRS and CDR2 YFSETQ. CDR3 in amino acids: CASSLEGGGGTEAFF. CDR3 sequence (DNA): TGCGCCAGCAGCTTGGAGGGGGGAGGAGGCACTGAAGCTTTCTTT.

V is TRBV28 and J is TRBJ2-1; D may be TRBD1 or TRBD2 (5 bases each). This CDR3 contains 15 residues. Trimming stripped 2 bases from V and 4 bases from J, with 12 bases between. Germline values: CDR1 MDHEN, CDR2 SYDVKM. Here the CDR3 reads CASSLGQGGYNEQFF. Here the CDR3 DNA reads TGTGCCAGCAGTTTAGGGCAGGGCGGGTACAATGAGCAGTTCTTC.

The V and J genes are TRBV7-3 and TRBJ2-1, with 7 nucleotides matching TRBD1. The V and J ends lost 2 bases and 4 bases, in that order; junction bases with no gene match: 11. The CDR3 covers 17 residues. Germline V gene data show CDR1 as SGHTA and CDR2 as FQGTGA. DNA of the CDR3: TGTGCCAGCAGCTTATCCCCAGAGGGGGCTTATTACAATGAGCAGTTCTTC. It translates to CASSLSPEGAYYNEQFF.

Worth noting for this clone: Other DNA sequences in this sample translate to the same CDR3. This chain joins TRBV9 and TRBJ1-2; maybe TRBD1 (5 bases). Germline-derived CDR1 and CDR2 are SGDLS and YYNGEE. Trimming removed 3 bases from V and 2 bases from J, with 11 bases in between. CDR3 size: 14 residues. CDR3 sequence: CASSATGQNYGYTF. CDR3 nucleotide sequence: TGTGCCAGCAGCGCAACCGGACAAAACTATGGCTACACCTTC.

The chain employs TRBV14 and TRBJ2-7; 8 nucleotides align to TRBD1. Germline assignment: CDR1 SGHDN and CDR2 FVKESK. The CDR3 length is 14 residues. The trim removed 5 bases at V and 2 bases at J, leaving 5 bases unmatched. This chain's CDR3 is CASSYGTGTYEQYF. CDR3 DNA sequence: TGTGCCAGCAGCTACGGGACAGGTACCTACGAGCAGTACTTC.

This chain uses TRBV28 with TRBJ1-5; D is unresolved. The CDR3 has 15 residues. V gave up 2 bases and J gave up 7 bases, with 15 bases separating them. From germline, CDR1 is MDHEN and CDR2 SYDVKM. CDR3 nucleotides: TGTGCCAGCAGTTTAAAGGCAACCGCTTTACAGCCCCAGCATTTT. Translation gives CASSLKATALQPQHF.

In DNA, the CDR3 is TGTGCCAGTAGTATGGGGACAGGGGGGCATCAGCCCCAGCATTTT. It yields the protein CASSMGTGGHQPQHF. This chain uses TRBV19 with TRBJ1-5; 11 bases align to TRBD1. V lost 3 bases, J lost 5 bases, and 3 bases stayed unmatched. Looked up from germline, CDR1 is LNHDA and CDR2 is SQIVND (reference sequence). This CDR3 contains 15 residues.

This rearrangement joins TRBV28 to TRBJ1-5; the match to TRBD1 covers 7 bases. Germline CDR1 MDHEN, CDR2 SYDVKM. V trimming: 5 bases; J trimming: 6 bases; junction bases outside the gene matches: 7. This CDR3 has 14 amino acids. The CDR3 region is CASSTTGLSQPQHF. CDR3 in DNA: TGTGCCAGCAGTACGACAGGGTTGAGTCAGCCCCAGCATTTT.

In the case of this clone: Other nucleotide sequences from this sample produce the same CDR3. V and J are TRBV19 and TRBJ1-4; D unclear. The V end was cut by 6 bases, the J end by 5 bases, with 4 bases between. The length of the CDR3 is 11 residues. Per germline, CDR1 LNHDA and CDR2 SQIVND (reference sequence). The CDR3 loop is CASSRNEKLFF. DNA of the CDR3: TGTGCCAGTAGCCGAAATGAAAAACTGTTTTTT.

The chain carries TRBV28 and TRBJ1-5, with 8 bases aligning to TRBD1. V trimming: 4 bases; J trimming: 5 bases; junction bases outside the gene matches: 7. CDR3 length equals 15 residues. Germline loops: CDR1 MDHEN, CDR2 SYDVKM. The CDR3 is CASSWTGRVYQPQHF. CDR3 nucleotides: TGTGCCAGCAGTTGGACAGGGAGAGTTTATCAGCCCCAGCATTTT.

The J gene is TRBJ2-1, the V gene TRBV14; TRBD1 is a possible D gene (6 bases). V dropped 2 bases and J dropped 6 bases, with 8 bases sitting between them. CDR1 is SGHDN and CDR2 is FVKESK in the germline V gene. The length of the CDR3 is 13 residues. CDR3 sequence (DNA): TGTGCCAGCAGCCAAATCAGGGGCAATGAGCAGTTCTTC. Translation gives CASSQIRGNEQFF.

The CDR3 here is CASSIGQAPRHGYTF. CDR3 nucleotides: TGTGCCAGTAGTATCGGACAGGCACCCCGGCATGGCTACACCTTC. V is TRBV19 and J is TRBJ1-2, with 7 bases fitting TRBD1. The germline CDR1 and CDR2 sequences are LNHDA and SQIVND (reference sequence). This CDR3 is built from 15 residues. J gave up 6 bases and V 3 bases, and 10 bases lay outside the gene matches.

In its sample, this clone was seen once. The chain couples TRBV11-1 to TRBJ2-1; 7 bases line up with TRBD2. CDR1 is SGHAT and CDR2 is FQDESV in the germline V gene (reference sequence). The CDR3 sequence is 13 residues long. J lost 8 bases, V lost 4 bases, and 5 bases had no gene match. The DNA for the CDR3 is TGTGCCAGCAGCTATGGGGGGGTTGATGAGCAGTTCTTC. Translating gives CASSYGGVDEQFF.

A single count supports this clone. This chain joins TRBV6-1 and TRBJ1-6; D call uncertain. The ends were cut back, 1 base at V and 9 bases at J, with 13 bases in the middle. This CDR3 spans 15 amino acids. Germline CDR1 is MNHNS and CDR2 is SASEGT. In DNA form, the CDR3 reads TGTGCCAGCAGTGAAGGGGTGGAGAGGCGTTCACCCCTCCACTTT. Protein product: CASSEGVERRSPLHF.